The 18 T cell receptor beta chains in this list originate from one sample, sequenced in a study of T-cell memory formation after mild COVID-19. Using its own MiXCR run on the 5' RACE reads, TCRdb lists one record per CDR3 protein. This sample has a few hundred thousand distinct CDR3 sequences, with about 16% found just once. Sequencing was done on a sample of PBMCs or a T cell subset sorted from them (not recorded which). These receptors were collected from a man aged 18-30 years who had mild COVID-19 (a few samples of this study predate the infection). Cell type and time point are not known.

In this sample, this clonotype turned up a few times. The V gene is TRBV7-9, the J gene TRBJ2-4, with D perhaps given as TRBD1 or TRBD2 (5 bases each). Germline-derived CDR1 and CDR2 are SEHNR and FQNEAQ (reference sequence). The V and J ends lost 5 bases and 0 bases respectively, with 11 bases between them. This CDR3 has 15 amino acids. The CDR3 DNA sequence: TGTGCCAGCAGCCCCGAGGGGCTAGCCAAAAACATTCAGTACTTC. Translating it yields CASSPEGLAKNIQYF.

The CDR3 coding sequence is TGCAGTGCTAGAGATCATAGTGGACCAGATACGCAGTATTTT. It codes for CSARDHSGPDTQYF. The chain employs TRBV20-1 and TRBJ2-3; D gene ambiguous. V shed 0 bases and J shed 4 bases, with 11 bases lying between them. This CDR3 comprises 14 residues. In germline, CDR1 is DFQATT, CDR2 SNEGSKA (reference sequence).

This clonotype was found a few times. This CDR3 is CASSLDSLAGRTYNEQFF. In DNA form, the CDR3 reads TGTGCCAGCAGCTTAGATTCGTTAGCGGGGAGGACGTACAATGAGCAGTTCTTC. This rearrangement joins TRBV7-2 to TRBJ2-1; 8 positions agree with TRBD2. The CDR3 is 18 residues long. V trimming: 1 base; J trimming: 4 bases; junction bases outside the gene matches: 12. The germline gives CDR1 SGHTA, CDR2 FQGNSA.

The rearrangement joins TRBV19 to TRBJ1-5; D is possibly TRBD1 (5 bases). Germline V gene sequence: CDR1 LNHDA, CDR2 SQIVND (reference sequence). The V end was cut by 0 bases, the J end by 4 bases, with 16 bases between. CDR3 length: 17 residues. The CDR3 sequence is CASSIDLPAGTNQPQHF. As DNA, the CDR3 is TGTGCCAGTAGTATAGATCTTCCGGCAGGGACGAATCAGCCCCAGCATTTT.

The chain joins TRBV5-1 to TRBJ2-5, with 8 nucleotides matching TRBD1. There are 18 residues in the CDR3. V lost 4 bases, J lost 1 base, and 15 bases stayed unmatched. Germline assignment: CDR1 SGHRS and CDR2 YFSETQ. The CDR3 protein is CASSPRSGQGAPQETQYF. The CDR3 DNA reads as TGCGCCAGCAGCCCAAGGTCCGGACAGGGCGCTCCCCAAGAGACCCAGTACTTC.

This clonotype was recorded many times. The rearrangement joins TRBV20-1 to TRBJ2-6, with D unclear. Germline V lookup: CDR1 DFQATT, CDR2 SNEGSKA (reference sequence). The CDR3 runs to 13 residues. Trimming removed 6 bases at V and 1 base at J, with 7 bases between. The CDR3 is CSALKSGANVLTF. CDR3 DNA: TGCAGTGCCCTAAAATCTGGGGCCAACGTCCTGACTTTC.

The CDR3 DNA is TGTGCCAGCAGTTTCGACGATGGAGGGAGAGAGACCCAGTACTTC. Amino acids: CASSFDDGGRETQYF. The chain couples TRBV12-3 or TRBV12-4 to TRBJ2-5; D may be TRBD2 (6 bases). There are 15 residues in the CDR3. The V end was cut by 3 bases, the J end by 4 bases, with 15 bases between.

The rearrangement joins TRBV3-1 to TRBJ2-1; perhaps TRBD1 as D (6 bases). The CDR3 length is 15 residues. The V and J ends lost 0 bases and 9 bases respectively, with 15 bases between them. Germline CDR1 is LGHDT and CDR2 is YNNKEL (reference sequence). Written as DNA, the CDR3 is TGTGCCAGCAGCCAAGACATACAGGGATTCGGTGAGCAGTTCTTC. Translating it yields CASSQDIQGFGEQFF.

The chain couples TRBV20-1 to TRBJ1-3; 7 bases are shared with TRBD1. Germline V gene data show CDR1 as DFQATT and CDR2 as SNEGSKA (reference sequence). The V segment lost 2 bases and the J segment 4 bases; nucleotides outside the gene matches: 8. This CDR3 has 15 residues. The CDR3 nucleotides read TGCAGTGCTAGAACGACAGGGACGGCAGGAAACACCATATATTTT. This codes for CSARTTGTAGNTIYF.

This clonotype has a count of ten or more. The gene calls are TRBV4-3 and TRBJ2-5; D not certain. Germline V lookup: CDR1 LGHNA, CDR2 YSLEER. The CDR3 is 15 amino acids. Between the trimmed V and J ends, which lost 1 base and 2 bases, there was a span of 11 bases. CDR3 amino acids: CASSQAPDAQETQYF. CDR3 nucleotide sequence: TGCGCCAGCAGCCAAGCCCCGGACGCTCAAGAGACCCAGTACTTC.

The rearrangement joins TRBV2 to TRBJ2-1, with TRBD2 matching 8 bases. The CDR3 runs to 15 residues. With 6 bases clipped from V and 5 bases from J, the junction kept 9 bases outside the gene matches. The germline V gene has CDR1 SNHLY and CDR2 FYNNEI. The CDR3 sequence is CASRKGGLDHNEQFF. CDR3 sequence (DNA): TGTGCCAGCAGAAAGGGGGGACTAGACCACAATGAGCAGTTCTTC. Variable domain in full (rest from reference TRBV2 and TRBJ2-1): EPEVTQTPSHQVTQMGQEVILRCVPISNHLYFYWYRQILGQKVEFLVSFYNNEISEKSEIFDDQFSVERPDGSNFTLKIRSTKLEDSAMYFCASRKGGLDHNEQFFGPGTRLTVL.

In DNA form, the CDR3 reads TGTGCCAGCAGCCCGGGGGGCCAGGTAGATACGCAGTATTTT. This codes for CASSPGGQVDTQYF. The chain joins TRBV12-3 or TRBV12-4 to TRBJ2-3; possible D gene TRBD2, 7 bases. V lost 6 bases, J lost 5 bases, and 15 bases lay in between. The CDR3 sequence is 14 residues long.

At least ten counts were recorded for this clonotype. V and J are TRBV12-3 or TRBV12-4 and TRBJ1-5; TRBD1 is a possible D gene (5 bases). The CDR3 contains 14 residues. Between the trimmed V and J ends, which lost 5 bases and 5 bases, there was a span of 13 bases. CDR3 bases: TGTGCCAGCAGTACACAGGCTTTCGATCAGCCCCAGCATTTT. This codes for CASSTQAFDQPQHF.

The sample holds a few counts of this clonotype. The gene calls are TRBV15 and TRBJ2-3; 10 nucleotides agree with TRBD2. V lost 3 bases and J lost 3; bases outside the gene matches: 12. This CDR3 comprises 18 residues. Germline-derived CDR1 and CDR2 are LNHNV and YYDKDF (reference sequence). The CDR3 sequence: CATSRDPPSGGRTDTQYF. The CDR3 nucleotides read TGTGCCACCAGCAGGGACCCCCCTAGCGGGGGACGAACAGATACGCAGTATTTT.

This clonotype was recorded a few times. The chain links TRBV27 to TRBJ2-7; either TRBD1 or TRBD2 may fit D (5 bases each). From germline, CDR1 is MNHEY and CDR2 SMNVEV (reference sequence). V dropped 7 bases and J dropped 3 bases, with 19 bases sitting between them. The CDR3 runs 15 residues. CDR3 in amino acids: CASKWGRDGDYEQYF. CDR3 nucleotide sequence: TGTGCCAGCAAATGGGGTCGGGACGGCGACTACGAGCAGTACTTC.

This clonotype was seen only a few times. This sequence joins TRBV6-5 and TRBJ2-7; no firm D call. The CDR3 is 14 residues long. V was pared by 7 bases and J by 0 bases, with 13 bases between. CDR1 is MNHEY and CDR2 is SVGAGI in the germline V gene. In DNA, the CDR3 is TGTGCCAGCACCGACCCCAGGCCCTCCTACGAGCAGTACTTC. Its protein is CASTDPRPSYEQYF.

The J gene is TRBJ2-4, the V gene TRBV6-6; possible D gene TRBD1, 6 bases. Trimming took 6 bases from V and 0 from J, leaving 9 bases between them. CDR3 size: 14 residues. Looked up from germline, CDR1 is MNHNY and CDR2 is SVGAGI (reference sequence). This chain's CDR3 is CASRVQGAKNIQYF. In DNA form, the CDR3 reads TGTGCCAGCAGGGTACAGGGAGCCAAAAACATTCAGTACTTC.

This chain links TRBV5-1 with TRBJ2-2, with D uncertain. This CDR3 has 14 residues. The germline CDR1 and CDR2 sequences are SGHRS and YFSETQ. V was cut by 4 bases and J by 0 bases, with 7 bases left in between. This chain's CDR3 is CASSTGPNTGELFF. The CDR3 nucleotides read TGCGCCAGCAGCACCGGACCGAACACCGGGGAGCTGTTTTTT.